What follows describes a single T cell receptor beta chain. Its antigen remains undetermined. No clone much larger than this one lies a single base away; base qualities are absent. One collaborating source in Seattle enrolled patients while the patients were actively infected and followed the patients over time throughout the course of disease. The collaborating institutions used their own protocols to collect whole blood in K2EDTA tubes. For TCRbeta analysis, collaborators shipped samples as frozen whole blood, isolated PBMCs, or DNA extracted from either of those sample types. TCRbeta CDR3 regions were amplified from genomic DNA by means of the immunoSEQ Assay, a bias-controlled multiplex PCR. The study's processing was this. Within the assay, amplification of reference gene primers was used to estimate how many nucleated cells each sample contained. Sequence reads were collapsed and filtered to measure the absolute abundance of every unique TCRbeta CDR3 rearrangement. For each sample, productive Simpson clonality was calculated as the square root of Simpson's diversity index across productive rearrangements. Imported from immuneACCESS, the table was reduced by TCRdb to in-frame sequences with V and J called. These copies leave out some clones; in studies compared against another copy, an unresolved V gene accounts for under half, and the cause of the remainder is not known. Clonal size and the V and J genes are those of that table, whereas D and trimming came from the DNA. Recorded for this sample are about 300,000 clones; approximately 88% of them occurred a single time. The ten largest clones represent 1.4% to 1.5% of the sample.

The sample belongs to a study of blood T cell repertoires in COVID-19 (dated by TCRdb to about 2020). With respect to the entire study: Collaborator samples came from the United States, Italy and Spain and covered acute and convalescent phases of COVID-19. Deeply sampled blood TCRbeta repertoires from subjects exposed to, actively infected with, or recovered from COVID-19 were included in the dataset. Sample metadata almost always included a de-identified subject ID, COVID-19 status, age in years and sex. The samples were drawn from two sources: the first 160 participants of the ongoing ImmuneRACE study, and 1,000 to 1,500 subjects contributed by 6 global collaborators. The repertoires were released in a freely available public database intended as a resource for research on the immune response to SARS-CoV-2. Where available, HLA class I and class II types were obtained from metadata supplied by the sample provider rather than from assay-based typing. The prospective study material was composed of cDNA or gDNA derived from T cells, B-cell-depleted T cells, or PBMCs.

The paper's findings and limits, for the study overall: How much clinical and demographic metadata was included differed by source and by participant, and the metadata was provided uncurated.

Reading the germline V gene gives CDR1 SGHVS and CDR2 FNYEAQ. V and J are truncated by 4 bases and 4 bases respectively, leaving an intervening sequence of 13 bases. Including the terminal cysteine and phenylalanine, the CDR3 comprises 14 residues. The entry retains the CDR3 DNA only, 42 bases that are in frame from base 1. This TCR came from a human donor with COVID-19, enrolled during active disease. The donor label of this sample is uncertain. Recombination linked TRBV7-6 to TRBJ2-5; the D gene is perhaps TRBD1, from 6 matching bases. The sample comprised peripheral blood. The CDR3 here reads CASSSTGWLETQYF. The DNA sequence is TGTGCCAGCAGCTCCACAGGGTGGTTAGAGACCCAGTACTTC.